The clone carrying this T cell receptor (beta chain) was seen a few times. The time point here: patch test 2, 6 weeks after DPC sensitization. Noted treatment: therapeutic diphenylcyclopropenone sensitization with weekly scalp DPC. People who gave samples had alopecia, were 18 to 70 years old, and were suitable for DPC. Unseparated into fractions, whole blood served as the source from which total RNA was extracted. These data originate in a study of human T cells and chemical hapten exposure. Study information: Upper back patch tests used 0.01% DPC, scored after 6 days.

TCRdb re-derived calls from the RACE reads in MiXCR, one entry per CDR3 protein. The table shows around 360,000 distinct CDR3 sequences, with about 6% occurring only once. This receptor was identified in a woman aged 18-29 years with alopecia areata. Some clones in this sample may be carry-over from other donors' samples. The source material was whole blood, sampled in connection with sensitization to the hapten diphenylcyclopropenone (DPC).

In DNA, the CDR3 is TGTGCCAGCAGTTTAGGGGACAGTACCGAGCAGTACTTC. Amino acid sequence: CASSLGDSTEQYF. J is TRBJ2-7 and V is TRBV12-3 or TRBV12-4, with 7 nucleotides matching TRBD1. Trimming at V came to 1 base and at J to 6 bases, leaving 3 bases not matched to a gene. This CDR3 comprises 13 residues.